A single sample is the source of the 21 T cell receptor beta chains below, sequenced in a study of regulatory T cells in long-lasting Graves disease. Described time point: persistent/refractory GD, antithyroid drugs over 5 years with positive TRAb. PBMC-extracted RNA yielded the TCR library. With iRepertoire HTBI primers and Arm-PCR of CDR3 regions, TCR beta libraries were built. TCRdb called the multiplex PCR reads again in MiXCR, with one record for every CDR3 protein. The sample records 400,000 to 500,000 distinct CDR3 sequences, about 22% being singletons. This specimen was peripheral blood mononuclear cells (PBMCs), taken when the disease was refractory, from a patient treated with antithyroid drugs. These receptors were obtained from a female donor with Graves disease.

The chain carries TRBV19 and TRBJ2-1; no clear D gene. V was cut by 6 bases and J by 9 bases, with 9 bases left in between. The CDR3 has 11 residues. CDR1 and CDR2 from the germline V gene are LNHDA and SQIVND (reference sequence). The CDR3 sequence is CASSVATEQFF. CDR3 nucleotide sequence: TGTGCCAGTAGCGTAGCCACTGAGCAGTTCTTC.

In this sample, this clonotype turned up a few times. J is TRBJ1-5 and V is TRBV12-3 or TRBV12-4; D gene uncertain. V lost 7 bases, J lost 9 bases, and 19 bases lay in between. This CDR3 spans 14 amino acids. The CDR3 sequence: CASTDSAPSGPQHF. The CDR3 coding sequence is TGTGCCAGCACCGACTCGGCACCCTCAGGGCCCCAGCATTTT.

This clonotype occurred many times. This chain joins TRBV28 and TRBJ2-7, with 9 bases fitting TRBD1. The CDR3 loop spans 14 amino acids. Unmatched junction bases numbered 8, after V lost 10 bases and J lost 1 base. CDR1 is MDHEN, CDR2 SYDVKM, per germline. CDR3 in amino acids: CATAAGQGSYEQYF. The DNA for the CDR3 is TGTGCCACCGCCGCGGGACAGGGATCCTACGAGCAGTACTTC.

The CDR3 reads CASSLGQIRELFF. The CDR3 DNA sequence: TGTGCCAGCAGCTTAGGACAGATCAGGGAGCTGTTTTTT. The rearrangement joins TRBV7-2 to TRBJ2-2; a possible D gene is TRBD1 (5 bases). Looked up from germline, CDR1 is SGHTA and CDR2 is FQGNSA. Trimming removed 1 base from V and 9 bases from J, with 9 bases in between. CDR3 length: 13 amino acids.

A note on this clonotype: One base away lies a much larger clone, so this may be a sequencing read error. The chain employs TRBV29-1 and TRBJ1-1; maybe TRBD1 (5 bases). Trimming removed 4 bases at V and 5 bases at J, with 8 bases between. The CDR3 has 11 residues. CDR1 and CDR2 (germline): SQVTM, ANQGSEA. CDR3 sequence: CSVVWTTEAFF. CDR3 DNA: TGCAGCGTTGTTTGGACAACTGAAGCTTTCTTT.

This clonotype was detected only a few times. The chain links TRBV11-1 to TRBJ2-6; D uncertain. V lost 5 bases and J lost 0, with 14 bases in between. Germline CDR1 SGHAT, CDR2 FQDESV (reference sequence). The CDR3 contains 17 residues. The CDR3 region is CASSNPDGNSGANVLTF. CDR3 DNA sequence: TGTGCCAGCAGCAACCCGGACGGAAACTCTGGGGCCAACGTCCTGACTTTC.

This chain joins TRBV12-3 or TRBV12-4 and TRBJ1-1; tentative D call: TRBD1 (6 bases). The CDR3 loop spans 14 amino acids. V lost 8 bases, J lost 4 bases, and 17 bases lay in between. The CDR3 sequence is CASVPFGGATEAFF. CDR3 in DNA: TGTGCCAGCGTACCCTTTGGGGGGGCCACTGAAGCTTTCTTT.

This clonotype was seen only a few times. The chain couples TRBV20-1 to TRBJ2-5; 9 positions match TRBD2. The CDR3 runs to 14 residues. CDR1 is DFQATT and CDR2 is SNEGSKA in the germline V gene (reference sequence). The V gene end was trimmed by 3 bases and the J gene end by 7 bases; junction bases not matched to a gene: 9. This CDR3 reads CSARSSGGSGTQYF. The CDR3 DNA follows: TGCAGTGCTAGGTCCAGCGGGGGGAGTGGGACCCAGTACTTC.

This chain connects TRBV29-1 to TRBJ2-7, with no clear D. Germline lookup yields CDR1 SQVTM and CDR2 ANQGSEA. There are 14 residues in the CDR3. V was trimmed by 0 bases and J by 5 bases, leaving 14 bases between them. CDR3 sequence (DNA): TGCAGCGTTGAAGACCGGGCCCTGGGCCACGAGCAGTACTTC. It translates to CSVEDRALGHEQYF.

This clonotype appeared many times. The chain has TRBV7-3 and TRBJ2-5; TRBD2 agrees at 9 bases. The trim removed 5 bases at V and 5 bases at J, leaving 12 bases unmatched. Looked up from germline, CDR1 is SGHTA and CDR2 is FQGTGA. This CDR3 is built from 16 residues. CDR3 nucleotides: TGTGCCAGCAGCCCCCTGGGTAGCGGGAGTGTGGAGACCCAGTACTTC. Translation gives CASSPLGSGSVETQYF.

At least ten counts were recorded for this clonotype. This chain joins TRBV28 and TRBJ2-7, with D perhaps matching TRBD1 (6 bases). V lost 8 bases and J 7 bases, leaving 18 bases between the germline ends. Germline loops: CDR1 MDHEN, CDR2 SYDVKM. This CDR3 spans 13 amino acids. The CDR3 here is CASLSGEVGEQYF. The CDR3, as DNA: TGTGCCAGCCTATCAGGGGAAGTCGGAGAGCAGTACTTC.

This clonotype showed up just a few times. The chain employs TRBV5-1 and TRBJ1-1; no clear D gene. The CDR3 loop spans 17 amino acids. V was shortened by 0 bases and J by 3 bases, with 18 bases between the two germline ends. Germline CDR1 is SGHRS and CDR2 is YFSETQ. For the CDR3, the DNA is TGCGCCAGCAGCTTGGATCGTGGAGCGGGGTTGGACACTGAAGCTTTCTTT. As protein: CASSLDRGAGLDTEAFF.

The V gene is TRBV14, the J gene TRBJ2-7; 12 positions match TRBD2. Germline V gene data show CDR1 as SGHDN and CDR2 as FVKESK. J lost 2 bases, V lost 3 bases, and 2 bases had no gene match. The CDR3 covers 15 residues. CDR3 sequence reads: CASSHGLAGTYEQYF. The DNA of the CDR3 is TGTGCCAGCAGCCATGGACTAGCGGGAACCTACGAGCAGTACTTC.

This clonotype was counted only a few times. V and J are TRBV12-5 and TRBJ1-3, with 7 nucleotides matching TRBD1. After removal of 1 base from V and 0 bases from J, the junction contained 6 bases not matched to a gene. Per germline, CDR1 LGHNT and CDR2 FRNRAP. CDR3 length: 17 residues. The CDR3: CASGLAEGAYSGNTIYF. The CDR3 DNA is TGTGCTAGTGGTTTGGCCGAGGGGGCATACTCTGGAAACACCATATATTTT.

The table lists this clonotype with a few counts. V gene TRBV28 combines with J gene TRBJ2-7, with 7 bases that match TRBD2. V shed 5 bases, J shed 4 bases, and the junction held 11 bases outside the gene matches. CDR1 and CDR2 (germline): MDHEN, SYDVKM. This CDR3 has 15 amino acids. DNA of the CDR3: TGTGCCAGCAGTCCCCCTGGGGGGGAGAGGTACGAGCAGTACTTC. It is translated as CASSPPGGERYEQYF.

This clonotype was found a few times. The rearrangement uses TRBV18 and TRBJ1-1, with 8 bases identical to TRBD1. The ends lost 3 bases at V and 5 bases at J; junction bases unmatched: 5. From germline, CDR1 is KGHSH and CDR2 LQKENI. This CDR3 region has 14 residues. The CDR3: CASSPVTGGTEAFF. CDR3 DNA sequence: TGTGCCAGCTCACCTGTAACAGGGGGGACTGAAGCTTTCTTT.

This clonotype was seen a handful of times. The rearrangement joins TRBV7-3 to TRBJ2-7; D may correspond to TRBD1 or TRBD2 (5 bases each). The CDR3 totals 14 residues. Deletions cut 5 bases from V and 2 bases from J, with 13 bases between. Germline V gives CDR1 SGHTA, CDR2 FQGTGA. The CDR3 protein is CASSHGTDPYEQYF. The CDR3 DNA reads TGTGCCAGCAGCCACGGGACGGATCCCTACGAGCAGTACTTC.

The chain links TRBV7-2 to TRBJ1-3; a possible D gene is TRBD1 (6 bases). V was cut by 3 bases and J by 4 bases, with 13 bases left in between. The germline gives CDR1 SGHTA, CDR2 FQGNSA. The CDR3 runs to 15 residues. The CDR3 DNA follows: TGTGCCAGCAGCTTCCTCTCAGGGGTAGGAAACACCATATATTTT. Translation gives CASSFLSGVGNTIYF.

This clonotype was detected many times. CDR3 sequence reads: CASTAGTPSGEQYF. CDR3 DNA sequence: TGTGCCAGCACGGCCGGGACTCCCTCCGGAGAGCAGTACTTC. V is TRBV6-1 and J is TRBJ2-7; D is perhaps TRBD2 (6 bases). CDR3 length: 14 amino acids. V shed 7 bases and J shed 7 bases, with 20 bases lying between them. CDR1 and CDR2 from the germline V gene are MNHNS and SASEGT.

This clonotype was detected many times. The chain couples TRBV10-3 to TRBJ1-2; a possible D gene is TRBD1 (5 bases). Trimming pared 5 bases from V and 0 bases from J, leaving 16 bases between. CDR3 length: 16 residues. Germline V gives CDR1 ENHRY, CDR2 SYGVKD. The CDR3 DNA is TGTGCCATCAGTCGGGACGTATACCGGACTAACTATGGCTACACCTTC. Protein: CAISRDVYRTNYGYTF.

Ten or more counts support this clonotype. The chain uses TRBV6-5 and TRBJ1-2; D gene uncertain. This CDR3 comprises 14 residues. Germline CDR1 is MNHEY and CDR2 is SVGAGI. Trimming left V 2 bases short and J 4 bases short, with 11 bases between. DNA of the CDR3: TGTGCCAGCAGTTACGATAGCAGAGCCTATGGCTACACCTTC. Its protein product is CASSYDSRAYGYTF.